In this sample, the clone carrying this TCR beta chain turned up many times. This sample stems from a study of Graves' ophthalmopathy and Graves' hyperthyroidism. In this cohort's terms, stable hyperthyroidism meant no ophthalmopathy by 18 months of follow-up. Hyperthyroidism patients were newly diagnosed, under 2 months' duration, aged 18 to 65. The TCR beta CDR3 regions underwent amplification from RNA transcripts. An opening RT-PCR round employed HTBI primers and preceded a second-round multiplex PCR. TCRdb re-called the multiplex PCR reads through MiXCR, storing one row per CDR3 protein. The table lists some 360,000 distinct CDR3 sequences, about 15% of them singletons, with 2.4% in the top ten. The V end was cut by 3 bases, the J end by 0 bases, with 24 bases between. CDR1 and CDR2 (germline): MDHEN, SYDVKM. This CDR3 spans 20 amino acids.

J is TRBJ2-4 and V is TRBV28; D uncertain. Specimen: peripheral blood. The TCR comes from an adult woman with stable Graves' hyperthyroidism. The CDR3 loop is CASSFLGFRRVGEAKNIQYF. In DNA, the CDR3 is TGTGCCAGCAGTTTTCTGGGGTTTCGACGAGTAGGAGAAGCCAAAAACATTCAGTACTTC.